Each of the 18 T cell receptor beta chains below was sequenced from the same sample in a study of blood T cell repertoires in COVID-19. The method was immunoSEQ multiplex PCR; TCRdb's version includes in-frame clones alone and lacks a portion of them. The sample contains about 190,000 clones, 65% to 85% of which appear only once. Sequencing was carried out using PBMCs or T cells enriched from blood (not recorded which). These receptors came from a woman younger than 45 who had recovered from COVID-19.

The sample holds many counts of this clone. This rearrangement joins TRBV5-1 to TRBJ2-1; 14 bases are a match to TRBD2. V was pared by 4 bases and J by 5 bases, with 14 bases of the junction left unmatched. This CDR3 spans 19 amino acids. The germline gives CDR1 SGHRS, CDR2 YFSETQ. CDR3 bases: TGCGCCAGCAGCCGCCGACTAGCGGGGGGGCCTGTAGGCGACAATGAGCAGTTCTTC. Protein product: CASSRRLAGGPVGDNEQFF.

This clone was seen repeatedly, ten times or more. CDR3 protein: CASRALRAEAFF. In DNA, the CDR3 is TGTGCCAGCAGAGCACTGAGGGCTGAAGCTTTCTTT. The V and J genes are TRBV2 and TRBJ1-1, with no clear D. This CDR3 comprises 12 residues. Looked up from germline, CDR1 is SNHLY and CDR2 is FYNNEI. Trimming removed 6 bases at V and 6 bases at J, with 11 bases between.

This chain links TRBV5-8 with TRBJ2-7, with a tentative D call TRBD1 (6 bases). V lost 1 base and J 0 bases, leaving 11 bases between the germline ends. The CDR3 runs 15 residues. Per germline, CDR1 SGHTS and CDR2 YDEGEE. The chain's CDR3 is CASSLQGQGSYEQYF. CDR3 nucleotides: TGTGCCAGCAGCTTGCAGGGACAAGGCTCCTACGAGCAGTACTTC.

The CDR3, as DNA: TGCGCCAGCAGCTTCGGGACAGGGATCAATGAGCAGTTCTTC. Its protein product is CASSFGTGINEQFF. The J gene is TRBJ2-1, the V gene TRBV5-1, with 9 bases that match TRBD1. Germline V lookup: CDR1 SGHRS, CDR2 YFSETQ. Trimming removed 2 bases from V and 6 bases from J; junction bases left unmatched: 3. The CDR3 is made up of 14 amino acids. The whole variable domain, filled in from reference TRBV5-1 and TRBJ2-1, reads KAGVTQTPRYLIKTRGQQVTLSCSPISGHRSVSWYQQTPGQGLQFLFEYFSETQRNKGNFPGRFSGRQFSNSRSEMNVSTLELGDSALYLCASSFGTGINEQFFGPGTRLTVL.

This CDR3 is CASISGIGTGAFF. The CDR3 nucleotides are TGTGCCAGCATCTCGGGTATCGGGACAGGTGCTTTCTTT. V and J are TRBV28 and TRBJ1-1, with 8 nucleotides matching TRBD1. J gave up 11 bases and V 7 bases, and 12 bases lay outside the gene matches. Germline V lookup: CDR1 MDHEN, CDR2 SYDVKM. The CDR3 is 13 residues long.

The CDR3 coding sequence is TGTGCCAGCAGCAGTTCGACAGGCGGTAATTCACCCCTCCACTTT. Residues: CASSSSTGGNSPLHF. This sequence joins TRBV5-4 and TRBJ1-6; D perhaps matches TRBD1 (6 bases). V was pared by 4 bases and J by 6 bases, with 14 bases between. The CDR3 covers 15 residues. Per germline, CDR1 SGHNT and CDR2 YYREEE (reference sequence).

This chain joins TRBV11-2 and TRBJ2-1, with D maybe TRBD1 (7 bases). Looked up from germline, CDR1 is SGHAT and CDR2 is FQNNGV. The CDR3 is 19 amino acids. Trimming left V 6 bases short and J 4 bases short, with 28 bases between. The CDR3 region is CASRPSSWGEGGFYNEQFF. The CDR3 bases are TGTGCCAGCAGACCGAGCTCGTGGGGGGAAGGGGGCTTTTACAATGAGCAGTTCTTC.

V gene TRBV18 combines with J gene TRBJ1-2, with D possibly TRBD1 on 5 matching bases. The CDR3 contains 16 residues. V was trimmed by 3 bases and J by 8 bases, leaving 22 bases between them. The germline V gene encodes CDR1 KGHSH and CDR2 LQKENI. CDR3: CASSPPSGRAQGGYTF. CDR3 nucleotide sequence: TGTGCCAGCTCACCCCCCTCCGGCAGGGCCCAAGGAGGCTACACCTTC.

The chain joins TRBV2 to TRBJ2-4; TRBD1 might be the D (5 bases). CDR3 length: 15 amino acids. Germline values: CDR1 SNHLY, CDR2 FYNNEI. V shed 7 bases and J shed 0 bases, with 13 bases lying between them. The CDR3: CASKETALAKNIQYF. For the CDR3, the DNA is TGTGCCAGCAAGGAGACAGCACTAGCCAAAAACATTCAGTACTTC.

The V gene is TRBV7-3, the J gene TRBJ2-3; 7 positions match TRBD2. V gave up 5 bases and J gave up 5 bases; unmatched junction bases: 13. The CDR3 spans 16 residues. Germline CDR1 is SGHTA and CDR2 is FQGTGA. The DNA for the CDR3 is TGTGCCAGCAGCCTAGGGTCGGGGAGGGTTGGAGATACGCAGTATTTT. The encoded protein is CASSLGSGRVGDTQYF. The full variable domain, in which reference TRBV7-3 and TRBJ2-3 provide the parts outside the CDR3, is GAGVSQTPSNKVTEKGKYVELRCDPISGHTALYWYRQSLGQGPEFLIYFQGTGAADDSGLPNDRFFAVRPEGSVSTLKIQRTERGDSAVYLCASSLGSGRVGDTQYFGPGTRLTVL.

J is TRBJ2-5 and V is TRBV5-5, with D possibly matching TRBD1 (5 bases). Germline V gene sequence: CDR1 SGHKS, CDR2 YYEKEE (reference sequence). Trimming left V 3 bases short and J 2 bases short, with 11 bases between. The length of the CDR3 is 14 residues. The CDR3 sequence: CASSSTGTQETQYF. In nucleotides, the CDR3 is TGTGCCAGCAGCTCAACAGGTACTCAAGAGACCCAGTACTTC.

This clone appeared once. The chain recombines TRBV7-9 with TRBJ2-4; 9 bases map to TRBD2. Unmatched junction bases numbered 5, after V lost 5 bases and J lost 0 bases. The CDR3 extends over 16 amino acids. Germline CDR1 and CDR2: SEHNR and FQNEAQ (reference sequence). DNA for the CDR3: TGTGCCAGCAGCCCGAGCGGGGGGCTAGCCAAAAACATTCAGTACTTC. Translating gives CASSPSGGLAKNIQYF.

V is TRBV10-3 and J is TRBJ2-5; 10 bases fit TRBD1. Trimming cost V 6 bases and J 5 bases; bases outside gene matches: 6. Germline V gene lookup returns CDR1 ENHRY and CDR2 SYGVKD. CDR3 length equals 14 residues. As DNA, the CDR3 is TGTGCCATCAGCCAGGGACAGGGGAGGGAGACCCAGTACTTC. As protein: CAISQGQGRETQYF.

The rearrangement joins TRBV20-1 to TRBJ2-7; 8 nucleotides agree with TRBD2. Germline lookup yields CDR1 DFQATT and CDR2 SNEGSKA (reference sequence). CDR3 length: 11 residues. Here the CDR3 DNA reads TGCAGCGCAGCGGGGGCCTACGAGCAGTACTTC. Protein product: CSAAGAYEQYF.

For this clone: Other nucleotide sequences from this sample produce the same CDR3. The chain uses TRBV5-1 and TRBJ2-2; TRBD1 might be the D (6 bases). Per the germline V gene, CDR1 is SGHRS and CDR2 is YFSETQ. Trimming stripped 0 bases from V and 4 bases from J, with 10 bases between. The CDR3 covers 15 residues. This chain's CDR3 is CASSLDRVGTGELFF. CDR3 DNA: TGCGCCAGCAGCTTGGACAGGGTGGGCACCGGGGAGCTGTTTTTT.

This chain connects TRBV24-1 to TRBJ1-2, with 7 bases fitting TRBD1. Germline V gene data show CDR1 as KGHDR and CDR2 as SFDVKD. The CDR3 extends over 16 amino acids. Germline trimming cut 4 bases from V and 2 bases from J; bases unmatched to any gene: 9. The CDR3: CATSDQTGTANYGYTF. Written as DNA, the CDR3 is TGTGCCACCAGTGACCAAACCGGGACAGCCAACTATGGCTACACCTTC.

The CDR3 loop is CASSDGVANEKLFF. CDR3 DNA sequence: TGTGCCAGCAGTGACGGGGTCGCTAATGAAAAACTGTTTTTT. This chain joins TRBV2 and TRBJ1-4; D unclear. Germline V lookup: CDR1 SNHLY, CDR2 FYNNEI. CDR3 length: 14 amino acids. V lost 3 bases and J 3 bases, leaving 8 bases between the germline ends. The entire variable domain, with the rest obtained from reference TRBV2 and TRBJ1-4, is as follows: EPEVTQTPSHQVTQMGQEVILRCVPISNHLYFYWYRQILGQKVEFLVSFYNNEISEKSEIFDDQFSVERPDGSNFTLKIRSTKLEDSAMYFCASSDGVANEKLFFGSGTQLSVL.

The count of this clone is one. This chain joins TRBV4-2 and TRBJ2-2, with 9 bases identical to TRBD1. CDR1 is LGHNA and CDR2 is YNFKEQ in the germline V gene. CDR3 size: 17 residues. After removal of 2 bases from V and 3 bases from J, the junction contained 7 bases not matched to a gene. CDR3 nucleotides: TGTGCCAGCAGCCAAAAGGGAACAGGGGGCGACACCGGGGAGCTGTTTTTT. Its protein product is CASSQKGTGGDTGELFF.